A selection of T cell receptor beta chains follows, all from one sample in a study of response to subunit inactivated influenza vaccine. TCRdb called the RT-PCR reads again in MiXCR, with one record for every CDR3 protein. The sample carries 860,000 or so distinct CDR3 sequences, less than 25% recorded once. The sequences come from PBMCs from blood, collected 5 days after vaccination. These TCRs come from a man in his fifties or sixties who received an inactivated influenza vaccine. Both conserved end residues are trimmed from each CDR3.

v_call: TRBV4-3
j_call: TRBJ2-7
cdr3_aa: ASSQEIGTGGPYEQY

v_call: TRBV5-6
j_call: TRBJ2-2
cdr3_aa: ASSQILSNTGELF

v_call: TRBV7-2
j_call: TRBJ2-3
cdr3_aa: ASSLVGQDTQY

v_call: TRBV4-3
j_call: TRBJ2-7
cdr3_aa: ASSHLINSRPYEQY

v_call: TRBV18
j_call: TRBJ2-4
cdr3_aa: ASSPWLGDLLAKNIQY

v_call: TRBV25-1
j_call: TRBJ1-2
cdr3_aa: ASSDGLYGYT

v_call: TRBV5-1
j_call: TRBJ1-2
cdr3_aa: ASSLEQYYGYT

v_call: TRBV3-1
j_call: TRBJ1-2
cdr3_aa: ASSHQGGNGYT

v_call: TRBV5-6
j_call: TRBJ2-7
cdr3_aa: ASSLRGPDIYEQY

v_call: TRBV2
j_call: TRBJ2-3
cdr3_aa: ASRRGQGADTQY

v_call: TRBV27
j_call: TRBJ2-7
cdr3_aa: ASSMNPRYRGSYEQY

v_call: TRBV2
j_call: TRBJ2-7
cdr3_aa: ASRERERWYEQY

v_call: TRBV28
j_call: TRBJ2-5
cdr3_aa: ASTDRETQY

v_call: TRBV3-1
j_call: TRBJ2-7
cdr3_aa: ASSQAVMGEQY

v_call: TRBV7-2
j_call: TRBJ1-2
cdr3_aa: ASSPDIRVNYGYT

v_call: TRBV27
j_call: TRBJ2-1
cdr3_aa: ASSLRTPTGVHNEQF

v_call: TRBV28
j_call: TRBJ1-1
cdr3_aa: ASSFGYSRAF

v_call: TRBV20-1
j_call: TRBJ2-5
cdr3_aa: SAGRVSRETQY

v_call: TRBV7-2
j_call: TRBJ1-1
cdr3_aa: ASSPSPRVLNTEAF

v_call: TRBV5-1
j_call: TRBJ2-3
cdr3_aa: ASSQRGRPTDTQY

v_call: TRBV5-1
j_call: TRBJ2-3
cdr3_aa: ASSFTPDALLEDTQY

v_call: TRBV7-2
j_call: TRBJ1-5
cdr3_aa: ASSLFPESNQPQH

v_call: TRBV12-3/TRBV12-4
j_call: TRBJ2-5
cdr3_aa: ASSLQGRVTQY

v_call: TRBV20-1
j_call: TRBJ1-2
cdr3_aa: SADPQGMDGYT

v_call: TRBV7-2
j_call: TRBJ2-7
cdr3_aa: ASSLDGVREQY

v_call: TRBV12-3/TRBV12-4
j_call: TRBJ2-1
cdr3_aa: ASSSRRGEQF